These T cell receptor beta chains were read from a single sample in a study of cytomegalovirus exposure and HLA in healthy donors. The assay was immunoSEQ multiplex PCR, and TCRdb's table has in-frame clones only and misses some. Counted here are about 260,000 clones, about four fifths occurring once; the ten biggest clones make up roughly 2%. Sequencing was performed on PBMCs. These TCRs come from a woman aged 40 to 50 in good health and CMV-seropositive. CDR3s include the opening cysteine and the closing phenylalanine or tryptophan. The D gene is left open where the match is weak. Where a row states a size, it is once, few, many or the class of an expanded clone; other rows omit it.

D gene: TRBD1
clone size: .
J gene: TRBJ2-1
CDR3 length: 15
V gene: TRBV30
CDR3 protein: CAWNKPGQGHRAQFF
CDR3 DNA: TGTGCCTGGAACAAACCGGGACAGGGCCACCGGGCGCAGTTCTTC

D gene: .
clone size: few
J gene: TRBJ2-7
CDR3 length: 11
V gene: TRBV5-6
CDR3 protein: CASSHFYEQYF
CDR3 DNA: TGTGCCAGCAGCCACTTCTACGAGCAGTACTTC

D gene: TRBD2
clone size: .
J gene: TRBJ2-5
CDR3 length: 16
V gene: TRBV5-4
CDR3 protein: CASSFPGLAEKETQYF
CDR3 DNA: TGTGCCAGCAGCTTTCCGGGACTAGCGGAAAAAGAGACCCAGTACTTC

D gene: TRBD1
clone size: .
J gene: TRBJ1-4
CDR3 length: 15
V gene: TRBV2
CDR3 protein: CASSEQGASNEKLFF
CDR3 DNA: TGTGCCAGCAGTGAACAGGGGGCGTCTAATGAAAAACTGTTTTTT

D gene: .
clone size: .
J gene: TRBJ2-5
CDR3 length: 13
V gene: TRBV14
CDR3 protein: CASSDSPRETQYF
CDR3 DNA: TGTGCCAGCAGCGACAGCCCCAGGGAGACCCAGTACTTC

D gene: TRBD1
clone size: .
J gene: TRBJ2-7
CDR3 length: 15
V gene: TRBV7-9
CDR3 protein: CASSSLPGQEYEQYF
CDR3 DNA: TGTGCCAGCAGCTCCCTCCCGGGACAGGAGTACGAGCAGTACTTC

D gene: .
clone size: .
J gene: TRBJ2-7
CDR3 length: 12
V gene: TRBV19
CDR3 protein: CASNQGGYEQYF
CDR3 DNA: TGTGCCAGTAATCAGGGCGGCTACGAGCAGTACTTC

D gene: TRBD2
clone size: .
J gene: TRBJ2-4
CDR3 length: 16
V gene: TRBV7-2
CDR3 protein: CASSLDLAGGKNIQYF
CDR3 DNA: TGTGCCAGCAGCTTAGATTTAGCGGGGGGAAAAAACATTCAGTACTTC

D gene: TRBD1
clone size: .
J gene: TRBJ2-7
CDR3 length: 13
V gene: TRBV2
CDR3 protein: CASSAQGANEQYF
CDR3 DNA: TGTGCCAGCAGTGCTCAGGGGGCCAACGAGCAGTACTTC

D gene: TRBD2
clone size: .
J gene: TRBJ2-3
CDR3 length: 14
V gene: TRBV10-3
CDR3 protein: CAISGLAGTDTQYF
CDR3 DNA: TGTGCCATATCGGGACTAGCGGGAACAGATACGCAGTATTTT

D gene: .
clone size: .
J gene: TRBJ2-7
CDR3 length: 16
V gene: TRBV6-5
CDR3 protein: CASSYSGGSSSYEQYF
CDR3 DNA: TGTGCCAGCAGTTACTCGGGAGGCAGTTCCTCCTACGAGCAGTACTTC